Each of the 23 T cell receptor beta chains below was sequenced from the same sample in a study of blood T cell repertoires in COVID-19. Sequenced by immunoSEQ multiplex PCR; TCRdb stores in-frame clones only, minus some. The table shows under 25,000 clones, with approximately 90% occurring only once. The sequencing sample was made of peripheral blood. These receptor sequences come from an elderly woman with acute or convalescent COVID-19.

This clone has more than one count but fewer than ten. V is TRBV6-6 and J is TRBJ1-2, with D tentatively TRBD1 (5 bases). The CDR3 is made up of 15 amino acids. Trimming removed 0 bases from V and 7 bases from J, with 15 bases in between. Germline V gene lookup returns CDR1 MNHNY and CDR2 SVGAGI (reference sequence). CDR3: CASSYSMGRRSGYTF. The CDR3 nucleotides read TGTGCCAGCAGTTACTCGATGGGGCGAAGGTCTGGCTACACCTTC.

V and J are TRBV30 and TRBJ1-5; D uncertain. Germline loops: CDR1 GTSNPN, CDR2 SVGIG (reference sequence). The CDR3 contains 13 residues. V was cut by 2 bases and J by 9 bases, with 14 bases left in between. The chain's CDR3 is CAWSLGMSRPQHF. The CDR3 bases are TGTGCCTGGAGTCTGGGCATGTCGAGGCCCCAGCATTTT.

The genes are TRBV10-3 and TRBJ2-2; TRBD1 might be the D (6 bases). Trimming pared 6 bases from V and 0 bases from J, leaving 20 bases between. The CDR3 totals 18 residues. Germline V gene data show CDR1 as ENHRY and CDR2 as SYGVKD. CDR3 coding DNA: TGTGCCATCAGCCAGATGGACAGCAAGCCTACGAACACCGGGGAGCTGTTTTTT. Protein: CAISQMDSKPTNTGELFF.

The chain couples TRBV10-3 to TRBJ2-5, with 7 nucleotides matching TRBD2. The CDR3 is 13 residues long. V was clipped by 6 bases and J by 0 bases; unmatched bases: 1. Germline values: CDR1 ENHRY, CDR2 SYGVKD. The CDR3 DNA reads TGTGCCATCAGGGGGACTAACCAAGAGACCCAGTACTTC. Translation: CAIRGTNQETQYF.

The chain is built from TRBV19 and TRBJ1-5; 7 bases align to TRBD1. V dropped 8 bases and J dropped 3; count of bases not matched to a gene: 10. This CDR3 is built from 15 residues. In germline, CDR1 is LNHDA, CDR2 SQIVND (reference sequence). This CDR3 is CASLGWGQLNQPQHF. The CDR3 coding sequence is TGTGCCAGTCTCGGTTGGGGACAGCTCAATCAGCCCCAGCATTTT. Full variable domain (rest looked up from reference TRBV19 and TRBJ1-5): DGGITQSPKYLFRKEGQNVTLSCEQNLNHDAMYWYRQDPGQGLRLIYYSQIVNDFQKGDIAEGYSVSREKKESFPLTVTSAQKNPTAFYLCASLGWGQLNQPQHFGDGTRLSIL.

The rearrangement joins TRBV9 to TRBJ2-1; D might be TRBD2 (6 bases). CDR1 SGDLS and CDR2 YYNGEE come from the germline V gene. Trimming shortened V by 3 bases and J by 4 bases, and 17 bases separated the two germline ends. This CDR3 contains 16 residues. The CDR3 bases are TGTGCCAGCAGCGGACGACTGGGACTGTCGTACAATGAGCAGTTCTTC. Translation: CASSGRLGLSYNEQFF.

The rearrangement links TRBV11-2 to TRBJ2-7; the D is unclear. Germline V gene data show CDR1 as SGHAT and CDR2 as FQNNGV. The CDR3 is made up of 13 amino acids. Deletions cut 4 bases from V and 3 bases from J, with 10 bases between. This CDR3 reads CASSSSFLYEQYF. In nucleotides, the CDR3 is TGTGCCAGCAGCTCCTCCTTTCTCTACGAGCAGTACTTC.

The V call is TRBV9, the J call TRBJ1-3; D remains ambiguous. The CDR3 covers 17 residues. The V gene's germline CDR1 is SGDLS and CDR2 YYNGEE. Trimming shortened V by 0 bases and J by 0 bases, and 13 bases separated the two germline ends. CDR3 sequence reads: CASSVGDGRGSGNTIYF. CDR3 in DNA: TGTGCCAGCAGCGTAGGGGATGGTCGGGGCTCTGGAAACACCATATATTTT.

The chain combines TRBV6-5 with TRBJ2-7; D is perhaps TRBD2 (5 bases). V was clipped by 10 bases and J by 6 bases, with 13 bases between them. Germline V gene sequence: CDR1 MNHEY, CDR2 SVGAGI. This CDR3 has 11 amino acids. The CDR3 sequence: CATLGGGEQYF. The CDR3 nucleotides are TGTGCCACCCTAGGAGGCGGCGAGCAGTACTTC.

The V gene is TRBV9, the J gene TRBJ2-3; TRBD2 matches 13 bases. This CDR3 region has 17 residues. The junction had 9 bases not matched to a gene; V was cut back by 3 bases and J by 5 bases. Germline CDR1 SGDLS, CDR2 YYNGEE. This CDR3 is CASSATGLAGFGDTQYF. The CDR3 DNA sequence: TGTGCCAGCAGCGCGACGGGACTAGCGGGATTTGGAGATACGCAGTATTTT.

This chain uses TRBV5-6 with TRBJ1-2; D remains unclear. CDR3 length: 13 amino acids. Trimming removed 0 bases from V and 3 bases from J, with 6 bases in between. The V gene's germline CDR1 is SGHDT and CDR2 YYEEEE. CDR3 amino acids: CASSLGEYYGYTF. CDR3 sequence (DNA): TGTGCCAGCAGCTTGGGGGAGTACTATGGCTACACCTTC.

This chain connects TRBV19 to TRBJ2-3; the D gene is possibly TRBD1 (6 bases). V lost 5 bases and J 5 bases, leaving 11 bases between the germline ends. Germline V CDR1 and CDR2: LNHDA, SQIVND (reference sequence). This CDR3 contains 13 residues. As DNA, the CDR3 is TGTGCCAGTAGTCCCGAAGGGGGAGATACGCAGTATTTT. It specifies CASSPEGGDTQYF.

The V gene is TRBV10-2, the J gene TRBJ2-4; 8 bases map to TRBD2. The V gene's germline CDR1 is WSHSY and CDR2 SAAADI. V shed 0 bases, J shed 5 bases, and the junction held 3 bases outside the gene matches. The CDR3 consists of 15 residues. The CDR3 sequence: CASSESDSGENIQYF. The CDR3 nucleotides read TGCGCCAGCAGTGAGTCGGATAGCGGGGAAAACATTCAGTACTTC.

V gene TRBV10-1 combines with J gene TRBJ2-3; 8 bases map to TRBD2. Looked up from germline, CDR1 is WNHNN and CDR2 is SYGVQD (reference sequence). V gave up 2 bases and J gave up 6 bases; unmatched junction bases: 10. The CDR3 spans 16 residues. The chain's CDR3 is CASSENLGGARDTQYF. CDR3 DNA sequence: TGCGCCAGCAGTGAGAACCTCGGGGGGGCCAGGGATACGCAGTATTTT.

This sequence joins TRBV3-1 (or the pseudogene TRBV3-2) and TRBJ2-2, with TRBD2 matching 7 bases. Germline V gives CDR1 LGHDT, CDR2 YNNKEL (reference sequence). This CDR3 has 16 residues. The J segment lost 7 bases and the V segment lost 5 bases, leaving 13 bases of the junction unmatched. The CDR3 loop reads CASSANSGPSSGELFF. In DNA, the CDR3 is TGTGCCAGCAGCGCTAATAGCGGGCCTTCTAGCGGGGAGCTGTTTTTT.

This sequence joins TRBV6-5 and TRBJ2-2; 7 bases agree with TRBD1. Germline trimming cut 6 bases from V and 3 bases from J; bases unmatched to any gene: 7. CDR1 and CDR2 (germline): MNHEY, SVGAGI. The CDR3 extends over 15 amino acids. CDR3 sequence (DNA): TGTGCCAGCAGCACCGGGACAGATCACACCGGGGAGCTGTTTTTT. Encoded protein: CASSTGTDHTGELFF.

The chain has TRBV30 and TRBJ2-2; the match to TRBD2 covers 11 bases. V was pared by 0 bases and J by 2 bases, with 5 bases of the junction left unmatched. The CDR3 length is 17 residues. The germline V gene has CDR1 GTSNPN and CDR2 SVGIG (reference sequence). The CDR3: CAWSVWGLAANTGELFF. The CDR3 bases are TGTGCCTGGAGTGTATGGGGACTAGCGGCCAACACCGGGGAGCTGTTTTTT.

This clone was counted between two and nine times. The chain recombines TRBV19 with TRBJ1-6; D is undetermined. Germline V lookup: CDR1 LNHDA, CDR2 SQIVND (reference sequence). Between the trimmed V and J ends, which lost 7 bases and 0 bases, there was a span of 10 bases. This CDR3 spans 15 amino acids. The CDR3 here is CASKAETSYNSPLHF. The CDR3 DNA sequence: TGTGCCAGTAAGGCGGAGACCTCCTATAATTCACCCCTCCACTTT. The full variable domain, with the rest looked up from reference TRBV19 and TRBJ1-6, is DGGITQSPKYLFRKEGQNVTLSCEQNLNHDAMYWYRQDPGQGLRLIYYSQIVNDFQKGDIAEGYSVSREKKESFPLTVTSAQKNPTAFYLCASKAETSYNSPLHFGNGTRLTVT.

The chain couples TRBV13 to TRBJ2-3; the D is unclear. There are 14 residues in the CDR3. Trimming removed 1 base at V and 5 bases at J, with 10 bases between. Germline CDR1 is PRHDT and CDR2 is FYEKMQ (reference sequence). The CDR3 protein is CASSLVPGRDTQYF. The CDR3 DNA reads TGTGCCAGCAGCTTAGTTCCCGGTCGAGATACGCAGTATTTT.

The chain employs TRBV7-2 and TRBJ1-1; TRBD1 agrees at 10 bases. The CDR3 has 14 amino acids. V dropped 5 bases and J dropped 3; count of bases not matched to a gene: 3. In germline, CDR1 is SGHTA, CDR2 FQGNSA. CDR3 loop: CASSRGTGDTEAFF. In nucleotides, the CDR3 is TGTGCCAGCAGCAGAGGGACAGGGGACACTGAAGCTTTCTTT.

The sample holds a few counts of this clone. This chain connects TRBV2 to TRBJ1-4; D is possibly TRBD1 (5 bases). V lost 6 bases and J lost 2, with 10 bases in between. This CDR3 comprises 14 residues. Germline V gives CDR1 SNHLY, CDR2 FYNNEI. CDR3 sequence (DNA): TGTGCCAGCAGGGCAGGGCGCACTAATGAAAAACTGTTTTTT. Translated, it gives CASRAGRTNEKLFF.

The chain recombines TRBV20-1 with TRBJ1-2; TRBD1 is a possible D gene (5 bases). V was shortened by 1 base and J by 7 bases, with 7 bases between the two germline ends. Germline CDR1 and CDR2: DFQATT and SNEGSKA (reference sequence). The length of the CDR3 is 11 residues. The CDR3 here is CSARAGGGYTF. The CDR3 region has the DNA TGCAGTGCTAGAGCCGGGGGTGGCTACACCTTC.

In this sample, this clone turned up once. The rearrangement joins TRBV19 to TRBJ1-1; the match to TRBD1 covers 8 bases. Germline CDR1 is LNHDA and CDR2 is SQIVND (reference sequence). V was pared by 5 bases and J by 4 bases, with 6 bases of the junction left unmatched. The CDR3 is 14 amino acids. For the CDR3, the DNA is TGTGCCAGTAGTTCGCGAACAGGGGGCACTGAAGCTTTCTTT. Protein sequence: CASSSRTGGTEAFF.